This TCR beta chain was retrieved from a study of shared clonotypes between healthy human individuals. Regarding the study as a whole: The sampled material consisted only of blood, and tissue repertoires are likely to differ. The study generally estimated greater richness for naive than memory subsets.

This table comes from immunoSEQ multiplex PCR, and its TCRdb copy is limited to in-frame clones, with some not included. This sample has some 2,500,000 clones; 85% to 95% occur once, and the top ten carry approximately 0.41%. The study enrolled healthy HIV-negative adults without recent acute infections or vaccinations as donors. Investigators divided CD4+ cells into CD45RA+ naive and CD45RA-negative memory subsets. This clone was observed a single time. What it recognizes is unknown. The source is a man younger than 35 in good health. Some clones in this sample may be carry-over from other donors' samples. Sequenced input: naive CD4+ T cells from PBMCs. The subset was: CD45RA+ positively selected.

The CDR3 reads CASSIGTLAPQETQYF. The CDR3 DNA is TGTGCCAGCAGTATAGGAACCCTCGCGCCCCAAGAGACCCAGTACTTC. This sequence joins TRBV28 and TRBJ2-5; D is undetermined. The germline V gene encodes CDR1 MDHEN and CDR2 SYDVKM. Trimming pared 5 bases from V and 1 base from J, leaving 17 bases between. The CDR3 runs to 16 residues.